This T cell receptor (beta chain) was retrieved from a study of blood T cell repertoires in COVID-19. Overall study context: Researchers got acute and convalescent COVID-19 samples from the United States, Italy and Spain.

One Seattle source followed patients from active infection through their disease course. The repertoire was sequenced with immunoSEQ multiplex PCR; TCRdb's copy has only in-frame clones and lacks some. The sample carries 250,000 to 300,000 clones, approximately 89% recorded once. This CDR3 is 13 amino acids long. The germline V gene has CDR1 MNHEY and CDR2 SMNVEV (reference sequence). V was clipped by 7 bases and J by 4 bases, with 11 bases between them. Sequencing was carried out using peripheral blood. The sequence came from a woman aged 30 to 39 with COVID-19, enrolled during active disease. The chain links TRBV27 to TRBJ2-4, with D possibly matching TRBD1 (6 bases). The CDR3 nucleotides are TGTGCCAGCATTCACAGGGAGAAAAACATTCAGTACTTC. Its protein is CASIHREKNIQYF.